This T cell receptor beta chain emerged from a study of T cells in women clearing cervical HPV infection. A remark on this clone: The read falls 3 residues short of the CDR3 end, and the missing part is taken from the germline J gene.

The CDR3 is 16 amino acids. The germline V gene has CDR1 LNHDA and CDR2 SQIVND (reference sequence). V was clipped by 8 bases and J by 3 bases; unmatched bases: 7. Data came from immunoSEQ multiplex PCR; TCRdb stores just in-frame clones and leaves some out. The table lists about 30,000 clones. This chain joins TRBV19 and TRBJ2-2, with TRBD2 identical over 12 bases. The sequence derives from a woman aged 18-69 years with a cervical HPV16 infection that either progressed to CIN3+ or cleared (not recorded which). Sequenced material: blood buffy coat. The sequenced CDR3 bases are TGTGCCAGTCTATTGCTAGCGGGAGGGTACACCGGGGAG. Translating gives CASLLLAGGYTGE. The full-length CDR3 reads as CASLLLAGGYTGELFF.